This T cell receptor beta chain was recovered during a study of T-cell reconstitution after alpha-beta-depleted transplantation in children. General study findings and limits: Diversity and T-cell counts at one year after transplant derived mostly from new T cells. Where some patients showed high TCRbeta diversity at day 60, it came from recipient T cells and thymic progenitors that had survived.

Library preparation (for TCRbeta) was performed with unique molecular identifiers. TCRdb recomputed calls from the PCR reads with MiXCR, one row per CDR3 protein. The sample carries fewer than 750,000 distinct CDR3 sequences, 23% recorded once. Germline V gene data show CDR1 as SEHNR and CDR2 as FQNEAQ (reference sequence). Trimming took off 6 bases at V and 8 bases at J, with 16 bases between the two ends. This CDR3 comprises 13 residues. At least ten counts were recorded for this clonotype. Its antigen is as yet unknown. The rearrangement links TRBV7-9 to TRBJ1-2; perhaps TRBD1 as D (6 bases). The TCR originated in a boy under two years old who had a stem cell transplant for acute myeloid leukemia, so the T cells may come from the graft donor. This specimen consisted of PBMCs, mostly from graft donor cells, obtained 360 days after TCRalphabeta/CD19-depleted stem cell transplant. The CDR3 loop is CASRGTMEKGYTF. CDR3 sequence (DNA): TGTGCCAGCAGGGGGACAATGGAGAAAGGCTACACCTTC.